The TCR beta chain described here comes from a study of T-cell memory formation after mild COVID-19. Study-level information: TCR clusters were mostly donor specific. Study-level results: CD4/CD8 balance held among clones contracting day 15 to 85, and later expanders leaned CD4+.

The junction had 6 bases not matched to a gene; V was cut back by 4 bases and J by 2 bases. The germline CDR1 and CDR2 sequences are MGHRA and YSYEKL. This CDR3 comprises 16 residues. TCRdb called the 5' RACE reads again in MiXCR, with one record for every CDR3 protein. Of approximately 300,000 distinct CDR3 sequences listed, 19% are singletons. As concerns this clonotype: Antigen: not known.

The receptor comes from a man younger than 35 who had mild COVID-19 (a few samples of this study predate the infection). Cell type and time point are not known. The chain carries TRBV4-1 and TRBJ2-7; TRBD1 agrees at 12 bases. Sequenced material: PBMCs or a T cell subset sorted from them (not recorded which). The CDR3 is CASSLRDRGRPYEQYF. Written as DNA, the CDR3 is TGCGCCAGCAGCCTCCGGGACAGGGGGCGACCCTACGAGCAGTACTTC.